One T cell receptor beta chain is described in this entry. Per the original data handling: Amplifying reference gene primers gave estimates of nucleated cell counts. Sequenced by immunoSEQ multiplex PCR; TCRdb stores in-frame clones only, minus some. That table gives V, J and clone size, and the DNA gave D and trimming. Among about 85,000 clones listed, approximately 83% were seen once. The sample belongs to a study of blood T cell repertoires in COVID-19. In the study overall: Spain, Italy and the United States supplied samples that represented acute and convalescent COVID-19. In each case, the material was cDNA or gDNA derived from T cells, B-cell-depleted T cells, or PBMCs.

CDR1 and CDR2 (germline): GTSNPN, SVGIG (reference sequence). Trimming took off 3 bases at V and 1 base at J, with 9 bases between the two ends. The CDR3 consists of 13 residues. This rearrangement joins TRBV30 to TRBJ1-2; D unclear. The sample was peripheral blood. This sequence originates from a man in his sixties with acute or convalescent COVID-19. The CDR3 protein is CAWSNGVNYGYTF. Here the CDR3 DNA reads TGTGCCTGGAGCAACGGGGTTAACTATGGCTACACCTTC.